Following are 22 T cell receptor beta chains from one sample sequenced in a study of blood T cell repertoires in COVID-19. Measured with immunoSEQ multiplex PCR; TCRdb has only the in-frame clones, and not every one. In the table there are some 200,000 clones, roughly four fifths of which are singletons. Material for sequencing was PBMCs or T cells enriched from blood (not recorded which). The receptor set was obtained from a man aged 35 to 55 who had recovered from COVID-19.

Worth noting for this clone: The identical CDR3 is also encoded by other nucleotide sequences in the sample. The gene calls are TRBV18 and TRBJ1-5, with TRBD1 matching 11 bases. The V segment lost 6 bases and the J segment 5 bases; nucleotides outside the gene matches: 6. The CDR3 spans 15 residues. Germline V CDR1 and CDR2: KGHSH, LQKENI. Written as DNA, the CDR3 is TGTGCCAGCTCGCCAGGGACAGGGGGGTATCAGCCCCAGCATTTT. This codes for CASSPGTGGYQPQHF. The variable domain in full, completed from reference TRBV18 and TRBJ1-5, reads NAGVMQNPRHLVRRRGQEARLRCSPMKGHSHVYWYRQLPEEGLKFMVYLQKENIIDESGMPKERFSAEFPKEGPSILRIQQVVRGDSAAYFCASSPGTGGYQPQHFGDGTRLSIL.

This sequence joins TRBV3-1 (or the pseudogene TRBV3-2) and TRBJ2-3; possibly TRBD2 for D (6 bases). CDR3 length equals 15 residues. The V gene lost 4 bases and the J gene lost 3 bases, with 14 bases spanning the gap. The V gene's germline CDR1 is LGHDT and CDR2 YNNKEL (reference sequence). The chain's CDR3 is CASSLRAGRTDTQYF. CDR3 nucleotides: TGTGCCAGCAGCCTTCGCGCGGGGCGTACAGATACGCAGTATTTT.

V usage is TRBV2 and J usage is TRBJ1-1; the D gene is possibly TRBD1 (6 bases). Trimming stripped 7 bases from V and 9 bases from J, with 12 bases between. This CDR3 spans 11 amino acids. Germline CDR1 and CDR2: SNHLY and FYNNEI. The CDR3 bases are TGTGCCAGCAAAGCAGGGGTAAAAGCTTTCTTT. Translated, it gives CASKAGVKAFF.

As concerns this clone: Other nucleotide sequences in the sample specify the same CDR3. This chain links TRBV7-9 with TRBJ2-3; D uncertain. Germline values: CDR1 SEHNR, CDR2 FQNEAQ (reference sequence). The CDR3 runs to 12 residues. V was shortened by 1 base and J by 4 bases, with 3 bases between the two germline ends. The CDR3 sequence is CASSLVADTQYF. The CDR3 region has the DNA TGTGCCAGCAGCTTAGTAGCAGATACGCAGTATTTT. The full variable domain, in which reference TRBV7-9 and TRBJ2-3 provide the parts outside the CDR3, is DTGVSQNPRHKITKRGQNVTFRCDPISEHNRLYWYRQTLGQGPEFLTYFQNEAQLEKSRLLSDRFSAERPKGSFSTLEIQRTEQGDSAMYLCASSLVADTQYFGPGTRLTVL.

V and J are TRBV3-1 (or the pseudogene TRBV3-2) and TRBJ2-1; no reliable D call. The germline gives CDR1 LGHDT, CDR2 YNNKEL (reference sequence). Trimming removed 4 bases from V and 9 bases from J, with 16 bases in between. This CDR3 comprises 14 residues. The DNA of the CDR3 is TGTGCCAGCAGCCCCCGTGGTAGTGCCATTGAGCAGTTCTTC. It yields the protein CASSPRGSAIEQFF.

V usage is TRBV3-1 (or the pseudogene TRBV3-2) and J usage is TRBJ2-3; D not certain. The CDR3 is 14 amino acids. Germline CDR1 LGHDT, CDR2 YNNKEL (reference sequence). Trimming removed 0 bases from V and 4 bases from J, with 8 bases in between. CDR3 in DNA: TGTGCCAGCAGCCAAGATATTCGCGCAGATACGCAGTATTTT. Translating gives CASSQDIRADTQYF.

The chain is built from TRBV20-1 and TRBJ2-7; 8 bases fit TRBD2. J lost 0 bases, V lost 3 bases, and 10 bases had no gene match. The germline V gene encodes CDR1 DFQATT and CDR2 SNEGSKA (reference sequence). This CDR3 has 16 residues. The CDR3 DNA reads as TGCAGTGCTAGTGGGACTACTAGCGGTAACTCCTACGAGCAGTACTTC. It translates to CSASGTTSGNSYEQYF.

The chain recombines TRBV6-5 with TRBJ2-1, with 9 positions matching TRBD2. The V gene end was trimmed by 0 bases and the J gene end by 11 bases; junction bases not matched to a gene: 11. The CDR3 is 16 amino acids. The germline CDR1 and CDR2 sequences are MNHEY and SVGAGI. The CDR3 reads CASSYSLGLANNKQFF. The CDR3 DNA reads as TGTGCCAGCAGTTACTCGTTGGGACTAGCCAATAATAAGCAGTTCTTC.

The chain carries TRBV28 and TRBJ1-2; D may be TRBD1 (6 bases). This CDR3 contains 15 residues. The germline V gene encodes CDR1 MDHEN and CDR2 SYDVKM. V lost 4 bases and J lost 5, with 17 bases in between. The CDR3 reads CASSSHPGGFYGYTF. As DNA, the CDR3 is TGTGCCAGCAGTTCCCATCCGGGGGGCTTTTATGGCTACACCTTC.

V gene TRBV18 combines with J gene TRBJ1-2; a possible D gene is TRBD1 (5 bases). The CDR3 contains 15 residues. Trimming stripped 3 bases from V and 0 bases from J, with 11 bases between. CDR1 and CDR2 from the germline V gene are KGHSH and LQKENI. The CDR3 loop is CASSPAQGTNYGYTF. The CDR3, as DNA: TGTGCCAGCTCACCCGCTCAGGGTACTAACTATGGCTACACCTTC.

The CDR3, as DNA: TGTGCCAGCAGCTTAGCTACAGGGGGCAACACCGGGGAGCTGTTTTTT. Translated, it gives CASSLATGGNTGELFF. This chain connects TRBV7-9 to TRBJ2-2; 9 nucleotides match TRBD1. The CDR3 runs 16 residues. After removal of 0 bases from V and 2 bases from J, the junction contained 1 base not matched to a gene. The germline V gene encodes CDR1 SEHNR and CDR2 FQNEAQ (reference sequence).

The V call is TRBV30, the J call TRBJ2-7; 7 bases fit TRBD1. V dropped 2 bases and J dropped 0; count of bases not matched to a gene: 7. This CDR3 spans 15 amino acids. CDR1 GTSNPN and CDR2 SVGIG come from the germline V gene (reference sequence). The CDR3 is CAWSRGQPSSYEQYF. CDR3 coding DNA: TGTGCCTGGAGTAGGGGACAGCCGAGCTCCTACGAGCAGTACTTC.

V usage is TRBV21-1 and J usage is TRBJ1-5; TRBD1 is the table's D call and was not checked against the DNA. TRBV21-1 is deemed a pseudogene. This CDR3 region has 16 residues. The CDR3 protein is CASSKIRATGSQPQHF. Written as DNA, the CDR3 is TGTGCCAGCAGCAAAATCAGGGCCACGGGTAGTCAGCCCCAGCATTTT.

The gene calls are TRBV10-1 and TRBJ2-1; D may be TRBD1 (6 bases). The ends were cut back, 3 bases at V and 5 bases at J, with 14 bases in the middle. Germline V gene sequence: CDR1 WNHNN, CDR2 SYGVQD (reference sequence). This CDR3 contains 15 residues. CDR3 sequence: CASSEGGLGDNEQFF. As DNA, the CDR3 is TGCGCCAGCAGTGAAGGGGGATTAGGAGACAATGAGCAGTTCTTC.

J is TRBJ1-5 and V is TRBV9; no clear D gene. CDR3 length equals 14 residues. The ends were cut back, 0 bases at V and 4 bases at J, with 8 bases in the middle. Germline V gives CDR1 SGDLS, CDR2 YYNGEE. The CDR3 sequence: CASSVGQANQPQHF. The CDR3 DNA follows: TGTGCCAGCAGCGTAGGGCAGGCTAATCAGCCCCAGCATTTT.

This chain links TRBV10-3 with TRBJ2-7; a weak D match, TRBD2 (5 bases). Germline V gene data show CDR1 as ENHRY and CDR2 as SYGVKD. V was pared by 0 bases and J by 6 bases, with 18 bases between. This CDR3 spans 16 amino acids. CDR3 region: CAISESALKSGGEQYF. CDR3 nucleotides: TGTGCCATCAGTGAGTCGGCCCTTAAGTCAGGAGGCGAGCAGTACTTC.

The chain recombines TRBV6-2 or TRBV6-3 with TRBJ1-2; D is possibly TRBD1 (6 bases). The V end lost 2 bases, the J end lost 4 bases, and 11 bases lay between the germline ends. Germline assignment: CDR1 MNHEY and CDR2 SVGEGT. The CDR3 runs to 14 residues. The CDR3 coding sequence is TGTGCCAGCAGTTACGCGGGGGCCCCCTATGGCTACACCTTC. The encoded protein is CASSYAGAPYGYTF.

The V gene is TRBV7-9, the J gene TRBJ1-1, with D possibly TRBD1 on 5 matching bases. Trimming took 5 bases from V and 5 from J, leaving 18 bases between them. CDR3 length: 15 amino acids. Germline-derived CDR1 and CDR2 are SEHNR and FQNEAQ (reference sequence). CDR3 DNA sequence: TGTGCCAGCAGCCCACCGGGGGGTCCGGGGACTGAAGCTTTCTTT. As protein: CASSPPGGPGTEAFF.

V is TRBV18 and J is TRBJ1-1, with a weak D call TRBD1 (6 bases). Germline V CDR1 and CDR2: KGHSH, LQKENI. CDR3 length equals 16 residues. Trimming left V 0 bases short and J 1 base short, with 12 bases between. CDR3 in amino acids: CASSPPRVGANTEAFF. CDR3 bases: TGTGCCAGCTCACCACCCAGGGTGGGGGCGAACACTGAAGCTTTCTTT.

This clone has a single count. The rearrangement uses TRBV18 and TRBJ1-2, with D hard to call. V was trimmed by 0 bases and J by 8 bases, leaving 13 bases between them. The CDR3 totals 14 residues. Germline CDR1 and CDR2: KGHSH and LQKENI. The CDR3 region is CASSPPTGYIGYTF. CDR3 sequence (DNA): TGTGCCAGCTCACCACCGACCGGGTACATAGGCTACACCTTC. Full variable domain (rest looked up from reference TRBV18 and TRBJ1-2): NAGVMQNPRHLVRRRGQEARLRCSPMKGHSHVYWYRQLPEEGLKFMVYLQKENIIDESGMPKERFSAEFPKEGPSILRIQQVVRGDSAAYFCASSPPTGYIGYTFGSGTRLTVV.

The CDR3 is CASSPRTGKSTDTQYF. The CDR3 bases are TGTGCCAGCAGTCCCCGGACGGGGAAGAGCACAGATACGCAGTATTTT. This sequence joins TRBV28 and TRBJ2-3; D is possibly TRBD2 (5 bases). This CDR3 is 16 amino acids long. CDR1 and CDR2 from the germline V gene are MDHEN and SYDVKM. With 5 bases removed from V and 0 bases from J, the gap between germline ends came to 15 bases.

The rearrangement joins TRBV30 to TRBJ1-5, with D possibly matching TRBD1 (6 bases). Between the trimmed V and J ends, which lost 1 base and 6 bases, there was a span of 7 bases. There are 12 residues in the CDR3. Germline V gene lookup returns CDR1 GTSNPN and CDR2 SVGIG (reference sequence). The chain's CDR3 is CAWSGGGQPQHF. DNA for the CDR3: TGTGCCTGGAGTGGAGGGGGTCAGCCCCAGCATTTT.